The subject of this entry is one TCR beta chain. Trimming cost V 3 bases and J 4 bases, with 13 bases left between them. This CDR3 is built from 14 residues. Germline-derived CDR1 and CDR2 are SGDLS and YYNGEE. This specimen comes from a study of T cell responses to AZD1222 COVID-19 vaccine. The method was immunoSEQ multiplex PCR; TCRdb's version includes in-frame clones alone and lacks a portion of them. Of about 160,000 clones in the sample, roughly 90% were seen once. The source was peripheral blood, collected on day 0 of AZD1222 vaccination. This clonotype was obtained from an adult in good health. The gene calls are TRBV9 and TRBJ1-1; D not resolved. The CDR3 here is CASSADYKVTEAFF. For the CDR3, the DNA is TGTGCCAGCAGCGCGGACTATAAGGTCACTGAAGCTTTCTTT.